Listed below are T cell receptor beta chains from one sample, sequenced in a study of blood T cell repertoires in COVID-19. The protocol was immunoSEQ multiplex PCR, while the TCRdb copy is restricted to in-frame clones and leaves out a portion. This table holds over 80,000 clones, roughly nine tenths found once. Sequenced input: peripheral blood. These receptor sequences come from a man aged 50-59 years with acute or convalescent COVID-19. CDR3s include the opening cysteine and the closing phenylalanine or tryptophan. The D gene is left open where the match is weak. The size of a clone is reported for some rows only, either as once, few or many, or as a class for expanded clones.

j_call v_call clone_size d_call cdr3_aa cdr3_nt
TRBJ1-6 TRBV28 NA NA CASSLNNSPLHF TGTGCCAGCAGCCTTAATAATTCACCCCTCCACTTT
TRBJ1-2 TRBV18 once TRBD1 CASSPGQSGDYGYTF TGTGCCAGCTCACCGGGACAGTCCGGGGACTATGGCTACACCTTC
TRBJ2-5 TRBV7-3 NA TRBD1 CASRQTGGGSETQYF TGTGCCAGCAGGCAAACAGGGGGCGGGTCAGAGACCCAGTACTTC
TRBJ2-3 TRBV27 NA TRBD1 CASSRTGRTDTQYF TGTGCCAGCAGTCGGACAGGACGCACAGATACGCAGTATTTT
TRBJ2-7 TRBV7-2 NA NA CASSARYEQYF TGTGCCAGTTCTGCTAGGTACGAGCAGTACTTC
TRBJ1-4 TRBV9 NA TRBD1 CASSVSDRGGEKLFF TGTGCCAGCAGCGTAAGTGACAGGGGAGGAGAAAAACTGTTTTTT
TRBJ2-5 TRBV7-2 NA TRBD2 CASSSGTRVETQYF TGTGCCAGCAGCTCCGGGACTAGGGTGGAGACCCAGTACTTC
TRBJ1-3 TRBV5-8 NA NA CASSFGGARLRGNTIYF TGTGCCAGCAGCTTTGGGGGGGCGCGATTGCGTGGAAACACCATATATTTT
TRBJ1-6 TRBV30 NA NA CAWRRFNNAGFSPLHF TGTGCCTGGAGACGTTTCAATAATGCAGGGTTTTCACCCCTCCACTTT
TRBJ2-5 TRBV7-2 NA TRBD2 CASSLGRGRMTQYF TGTGCCAGCAGCCTTGGGAGGGGCCGAATGACCCAGTACTTC
TRBJ1-5 TRBV11-2 NA TRBD1 CASSSNRGNQPQHF TGTGCCAGCAGCTCGAACAGGGGTAATCAGCCCCAGCATTTT
TRBJ2-7 TRBV5-1 NA NA CASSLNSLGEQYF TGCGCCAGCAGCTTAAACAGCCTGGGCGAGCAGTACTTC
TRBJ1-1 TRBV6-4 NA TRBD1 CASSRTGAGGTEAFF TGTGCCAGCAGTCGCACAGGGGCAGGGGGCACTGAAGCTTTCTTT
TRBJ2-1 TRBV19 NA TRBD2 CASSKAGGVGHEQFF TGTGCCAGTAGTAAGGCGGGGGGGGTTGGCCATGAGCAGTTCTTC
TRBJ2-5 TRBV7-6 once TRBD2 CASSLTSGGALKTQYF TGTGCCAGCAGCCTAACTAGCGGGGGGGCCCTAAAGACCCAGTACTTC
TRBJ1-1 TRBV3-1/TRBV3-2 NA NA CASRLMGQGGTEAFF TGTGCCAGCAGACTCATGGGGCAGGGAGGCACTGAAGCTTTCTTT
TRBJ2-1 TRBV5-1 NA TRBD2 CASSTGTSGGSYNEQFF TGCGCCAGCAGCACCGGGACTAGCGGGGGGTCCTACAATGAGCAGTTCTTC
TRBJ2-1 TRBV9 NA TRBD2 CASSVRPGLAATGEQFF TGTGCCAGCAGCGTCCGACCGGGACTAGCGGCCACGGGCGAGCAGTTCTTC
TRBJ2-2 TRBV9 NA TRBD1 CASSTTGTATGELFF TGTGCCAGCAGCACGACCGGGACAGCTACCGGGGAGCTGTTTTTT
TRBJ2-2 TRBV6-6 NA TRBD2 CASSFPSGTNTGELFF TGTGCCAGCAGTTTTCCTAGCGGGACGAACACCGGGGAGCTGTTTTTT
TRBJ2-1 TRBV7-3 NA TRBD2 CASSLSGTTNYNEQFF TGTGCCAGCAGCTTAAGTGGGACTACAAACTACAATGAGCAGTTCTTC
TRBJ1-1 TRBV7-2 NA NA CASSSIPDSDVAEAFF TGTGCCAGCAGCTCCATCCCGGACTCCGATGTAGCTGAAGCTTTCTTT
TRBJ2-3 TRBV7-8 NA TRBD2 CASSVLAGGPKQQKYTQYF TGTGCCAGCAGCGTCCTAGCGGGGGGGCCGAAACAACAAAAGTATACGCAGTATTTT
TRBJ1-5 TRBV6-5 NA TRBD1 CASNPTGSNQPQHF TGTGCCAGCAACCCGACAGGGTCAAATCAGCCCCAGCATTTT
TRBJ1-6 TRBV2 NA TRBD1 CASSRTGENSPLHF TGTGCCAGCAGTCGTACAGGGGAGAATTCACCCCTCCACTTT
TRBJ2-3 TRBV4-1 NA TRBD2 CATSGGEDTQYF TGCGCCACTAGCGGGGGGGAAGATACGCAGTATTTT
TRBJ2-1 TRBV14 NA NA CASSQGSSSYNEQFF TGTGCCAGCAGCCAAGGATCTAGCTCCTACAATGAGCAGTTCTTC
TRBJ2-7 TRBV30 NA NA CACITGAEQYF TGTGCCTGCATCACAGGTGCCGAGCAGTACTTC
TRBJ1-1 TRBV5-4 NA TRBD1 CASSPPTGGNTEAFF TGTGCCAGCAGCCCTCCGACAGGGGGCAACACTGAAGCTTTCTTT
TRBJ1-3 TRBV3-1/TRBV3-2 NA TRBD1 CASSRPSGTGGNTIYF TGTGCCAGCAGCCGACCTTCCGGGACAGGGGGAAACACCATATATTTT
TRBJ1-3 TRBV29-1 few NA CSVVAGNTIYF TGCAGCGTTGTAGCCGGAAACACCATATATTTT
TRBJ1-4 TRBV9 NA NA CASSVFAESEKLFF TGTGCCAGCAGCGTATTTGCCGAGAGTGAAAAACTGTTTTTT
TRBJ1-6 TRBV6-5 once NA CASSRGHENSPLHF TGTGCCAGCAGTAGGGGACACGAAAATTCACCCCTCCACTTT
TRBJ1-2 TRBV10-3 NA TRBD1 CAISVDRGPGYTF TGTGCCATCAGTGTCGACAGGGGACCTGGCTACACCTTC
TRBJ1-3 TRBV7-2 NA NA CASSFGGAGGNTIYF TGTGCCAGCAGCTTTGGGGGGGCGGGAGGAAACACCATATATTTT
TRBJ1-2 TRBV6-5 NA NA CASRVVDGYTF TGTGCCAGCAGGGTAGTGGATGGCTACACCTTC
TRBJ2-7 TRBV5-1 NA TRBD2 CASSPLAAGGHHEQYF TGCGCCAGCAGCCCGCTCGCGGCGGGGGGGCACCACGAGCAGTACTTC
TRBJ1-2 TRBV14 NA NA CASSQFQAYGYTF TGTGCCAGCAGCCAGTTCCAGGCCTATGGCTACACCTTC
TRBJ2-2 TRBV19 NA TRBD1 CASRMTGGWTGELFF TGTGCCAGTAGGATGACAGGGGGCTGGACCGGGGAGCTGTTTTTT
TRBJ2-3 TRBV5-1 NA TRBD1 CASSLSGGSSTDTQYF TGCGCCAGCAGCTTATCAGGGGGTTCTAGCACAGATACGCAGTATTTT
TRBJ1-6 TRBV30 NA NA CAWSNPVGGGNSPLHF TGTGCCTGGAGCAACCCCGTGGGGGGGGGAAATTCACCCCTCCACTTT
TRBJ1-2 TRBV7-8 NA TRBD1 CASSLTLQGAFGYTF TGTGCCAGCAGCTTAACCTTGCAGGGGGCGTTCGGCTACACCTTC